This T cell receptor beta chain was identified in a study of tumor and adjacent non-tumor tissue in lung cancer. The library came from three nested PCR rounds adapted from ARM-PCR protocols. TCRdb re-derived calls from the multiplex PCR reads in MiXCR, one entry per CDR3 protein. In the table there are around 79,000 distinct CDR3 sequences, just under 75% of which are singletons. This sample's RNA came from whole unsorted tissue. Study results and limitations: Significantly higher TCR diversity was found in tumor than normal lung.

For this clonotype: What it recognizes is unknown. The CDR3 end shows no conserved phenylalanine or tryptophan, and so a read error is likely.

Germline V gene sequence: CDR1 SGHDT, CDR2 YYEEEE. The CDR3 covers 16 residues. Trimming cost V 5 bases and J 8 bases; bases outside gene matches: 10. Sequencing input: lung tumor tissue. This rearrangement joins TRBV5-6 to TRBJ1-4; 12 positions agree with TRBD1. The receptor comes from a woman aged 40 to 55 with non-small cell lung cancer. The CDR3, as DNA: TGTGCCAGCAGAGAAGGGACAGGGGGCAAGGGAGAAAAACTGTTTTCT. Translated: CASREGTGGKGEKLFS.